Shown below are 16 T cell receptor beta chains from a single sample sequenced in a study of cytotoxic CD8 clonotypes in ibrutinib-treated CLL. Assay: immunoSEQ multiplex PCR; the TCRdb copy retains only in-frame clones and omits some. The profile shows 150,000 to 250,000 clones, around 70% of them singletons. Here the sequenced sample was PBMCs, taken after 24 months of ibrutinib treatment. The source is a human donor with chronic lymphocytic leukemia.

The chain joins TRBV27 to TRBJ2-1; 7 bases map to TRBD2. CDR3 length: 16 residues. Germline loops: CDR1 MNHEY, CDR2 SMNVEV (reference sequence). V lost 10 bases and J lost 3; bases outside the gene matches: 15. The CDR3 protein is CATTLLRGSRYNEQFF. The CDR3 DNA is TGTGCCACGACCCTCCTTCGCGGGAGCCGCTACAATGAGCAGTTCTTC.

This clone was detected only once. This rearrangement joins TRBV4-3 to TRBJ2-2; 11 nucleotides line up with TRBD2. The J segment lost 4 bases and the V segment lost 3 bases, leaving 4 bases of the junction unmatched. This CDR3 has 16 residues. Germline assignment: CDR1 LGHNA and CDR2 YSLEER. CDR3 protein: CASSHLAGGGTGELFF. CDR3 coding DNA: TGCGCCAGCAGCCATCTAGCGGGAGGCGGCACCGGGGAGCTGTTTTTT.

The chain links TRBV5-4 to TRBJ2-3; 7 bases line up with TRBD2. With 4 bases clipped from V and 0 bases from J, the junction kept 14 bases outside the gene matches. The CDR3 consists of 18 residues. CDR1 and CDR2 from the germline V gene are SGHNT and YYREEE (reference sequence). CDR3 coding DNA: TGTGCCAGCAGCGTGGGGTCTAGCGGCTACACTAGCACAGATACGCAGTATTTT. Residues: CASSVGSSGYTSTDTQYF.

V usage is TRBV5-1 and J usage is TRBJ1-1; 8 bases match TRBD1. The V segment lost 4 bases and the J segment 5 bases; nucleotides outside the gene matches: 13. The CDR3 spans 16 residues. Per germline, CDR1 SGHRS and CDR2 YFSETQ. CDR3 DNA: TGCGCCAGCAGCGTTTCCTACGGACAGGGTAAAACTGAAGCTTTCTTT. Residues: CASSVSYGQGKTEAFF.

V is TRBV19 and J is TRBJ2-7, with 9 bases matching TRBD1. CDR1 and CDR2 from the germline V gene are LNHDA and SQIVND (reference sequence). The CDR3 sequence is 15 residues long. Losses at the gene ends were 6 bases for V and 5 bases for J; bases not matched to a gene: 11. In DNA form, the CDR3 reads TGTGCCAGTAGCAAATCGACGGACAGGGGCCACGAGCAGTACTTC. Residues: CASSKSTDRGHEQYF.

The chain recombines TRBV2 with TRBJ1-5; 7 nucleotides line up with TRBD1. The CDR3 has 13 residues. CDR1 and CDR2 (germline): SNHLY, FYNNEI. V shed 2 bases and J 9 bases; nucleotides not matched to a gene: 4. This CDR3 reads CASSEQGVGPQHF. CDR3 in DNA: TGTGCCAGCAGTGAACAGGGGGTAGGGCCCCAGCATTTT.

This clone was observed a single time. This sample also contains other DNA sequences that code for the same CDR3. J is TRBJ2-3 and V is TRBV30; 11 bases line up with TRBD2. Per the germline V gene, CDR1 is GTSNPN and CDR2 is SVGIG (reference sequence). CDR3 length: 14 residues. Unmatched junction bases numbered 3, after V lost 3 bases and J lost 4 bases. CDR3 amino acids: CAWRLAGAPDTQYF. CDR3 coding DNA: TGTGCCTGGAGACTAGCGGGAGCCCCAGATACGCAGTATTTT.

The V and J genes are TRBV7-2 and TRBJ2-1; D not resolved. Germline values: CDR1 SGHTA, CDR2 FQGNSA. V gave up 1 base and J gave up 4 bases, with 5 bases separating them. The CDR3 contains 13 residues. CDR3 bases: TGTGCCAGCAGCTTAGGGCAGTACAATGAGCAGTTCTTC. Amino acids: CASSLGQYNEQFF.

This chain connects TRBV4-1 to TRBJ2-7, with D perhaps assigned TRBD1 or TRBD2 (6 bases each). With 1 base removed from V and 3 bases from J, the gap between germline ends came to 13 bases. CDR3 size: 15 residues. CDR1 MGHRA and CDR2 YSYEKL come from the germline V gene. The CDR3 loop is CASSQGGALNYEQYF. The CDR3 DNA reads as TGCGCCAGCAGCCAAGGGGGGGCCCTCAACTACGAGCAGTACTTC.

CDR3 sequence: CSVALGRLSGTESNTGELFF. In DNA form, the CDR3 reads TGCAGCGTTGCCCTAGGTAGATTGAGCGGGACGGAGTCGAACACCGGGGAGCTGTTTTTT. The V call is TRBV29-1, the J call TRBJ2-2; 7 nucleotides line up with TRBD2. This CDR3 contains 20 residues. The trim removed 4 bases at V and 0 bases at J, leaving 20 bases unmatched. Germline loops: CDR1 SQVTM, CDR2 ANQGSEA.

This rearrangement joins TRBV2 to TRBJ2-7, with 7 nucleotides matching TRBD1. The length of the CDR3 is 14 residues. V lost 9 bases and J lost 0; bases outside the gene matches: 8. Germline values: CDR1 SNHLY, CDR2 FYNNEI. CDR3 bases: TGTGCCAGTACCGGGACAGCGAGCTCCTACGAGCAGTACTTC. This encodes CASTGTASSYEQYF.

About this clone: The germline gene is not matched at one end of the junction; a read error may be the cause. This chain joins TRBV7-7 and TRBJ2-2; a possible D gene is TRBD2 (6 bases). Germline CDR1 reads SSHAT; CDR2 reads FNYEAQ (reference sequence). CDR3 length: 15 residues. The CDR3 nucleotides are TGTGCTAGCAGCTTAGTTGCGGGGAGCACCGGGGAGCTGTTTTTT. Translating gives CASSLVAGSTGELFF.

This chain uses TRBV4-3 with TRBJ1-1; 10 positions agree with TRBD1. CDR1 LGHNA and CDR2 YSLEER come from the germline V gene. V trimming: 4 bases; J trimming: 6 bases; junction bases outside the gene matches: 8. The CDR3 totals 15 residues. CDR3 residues: CASSRTGTGEAEAFF. In DNA, the CDR3 is TGCGCCAGCAGCCGAACCGGGACAGGGGAGGCTGAAGCTTTCTTT.

The V and J genes are TRBV19 and TRBJ2-5, with 11 bases identical to TRBD1. V gave up 3 bases and J gave up 5 bases; unmatched junction bases: 14. Germline values: CDR1 LNHDA, CDR2 SQIVND (reference sequence). This CDR3 is built from 18 residues. DNA for the CDR3: TGTGCCAGTAGTATGGGGTCTGAGGACAGGGGGCGCGAGGAGACCCAGTACTTC. Its protein product is CASSMGSEDRGREETQYF.

This chain links TRBV6-6 with TRBJ1-1; D not certain. Germline V gives CDR1 MNHNY, CDR2 SVGAGI (reference sequence). The CDR3 extends over 14 amino acids. V gave up 0 bases and J gave up 5 bases, with 10 bases separating them. The DNA for the CDR3 is TGTGCCAGCAGTTACTCTACACAGAGGACTGAAGCTTTCTTT. It specifies CASSYSTQRTEAFF.

The CDR3 coding sequence is TGTGCCATCAGTGCCCGAGGGATTAGCGGGAAAGAGACCCAGTACTTC. It yields the protein CAISARGISGKETQYF. This chain joins TRBV10-3 and TRBJ2-5, with 8 positions matching TRBD2. The CDR3 has 16 residues. The V gene end was trimmed by 4 bases and the J gene end by 3 bases; junction bases not matched to a gene: 10. The germline gives CDR1 ENHRY, CDR2 SYGVKD.